These T cell receptor beta chains were read from a single sample in a study of cytomegalovirus exposure and HLA in healthy donors. Repertoires were generated with immunoSEQ multiplex PCR, while TCRdb's copy carries only in-frame clones and drops some. In the table there are approximately 78,000 clones, roughly 83% of which are singletons. Source material: PBMCs. These receptors came from a woman in her forties or fifties in good health and CMV-seronegative. CDR3s include the opening cysteine and the closing phenylalanine or tryptophan. The D gene is left open where the match is weak. Rows give clone size only sometimes, using once, few, many, or a class for an expanded clone.

V gene	J gene	D gene	clone size	CDR3 DNA	CDR3 protein
TRBV5-5	TRBJ1-6	-	-	TGTGCCAGCAGCTTGGATGCACAGTTCGATGTGAATTCACCCCTCCACTTT	CASSLDAQFDVNSPLHF
TRBV9	TRBJ1-1	TRBD1	-	TGTGCCAGCAGCGTAGGAGGGGCAGGGGGAGTCGCTGAAGCTTTCTTT	CASSVGGAGGVAEAFF
TRBV5-6	TRBJ2-2	TRBD1	-	TGTGCCAGCAGCTTGGCACAGGGGAAATACACCGGGGAGCTGTTTTTT	CASSLAQGKYTGELFF
TRBV7-2	TRBJ1-2	TRBD1	-	TGTGCCAGCAGCTCGGGACAGGGGGTAGGGGGCTACACCTTC	CASSSGQGVGGYTF
TRBV5-4	TRBJ2-1	TRBD2	-	TGTGCCAGCAGCCAGATGGGGGGGTCTTACAATGAGCAGTTCTTC	CASSQMGGSYNEQFF
TRBV5-1	TRBJ2-4	TRBD1	-	TGCGCCAGCAGCCCAGCTCCACAGGGGGCGCGAAACATTCAGTACTTC	CASSPAPQGARNIQYF
TRBV7-6	TRBJ1-2	-	-	TGTGCCAGCAGCCATAGGCTTGAGGGCCGCTATGGCTACACCTTC	CASSHRLEGRYGYTF
TRBV19	TRBJ2-3	-	-	TGTGCCAGTAGTCGCCGTTCCCGCGATACGCGGTATTTT	CASSRRSRDTRYF
TRBV2	TRBJ2-1	TRBD2	-	TGTGCCAGCTACCCCCGAGCGGGGGTCAATGAGCAGTTCTTC	CASYPRAGVNEQFF
TRBV7-9	TRBJ1-5	-	-	TGTGCCAGCAGCTTCCTGGCAGATCAGCCCCAGCATTTT	CASSFLADQPQHF
TRBV27	TRBJ1-3	-	-	TGTGCCAGCAGCAGGGAAGGGGCAAAGGGAAACACCATATATTTT	CASSREGAKGNTIYF
TRBV6-5	TRBJ2-2	-	-	TGTGCCAGCAGTGCAGACAGAGCGAACACCGGGGAGCTGTTTTTT	CASSADRANTGELFF
TRBV11-3	TRBJ1-5	TRBD1	-	TGTGCCAGCAGCCCAACCGGGACAGGGAGGGGTCAGCCCCAGCATTTT	CASSPTGTGRGQPQHF
TRBV7-6	TRBJ2-3	TRBD1	-	TGTGCCAGCAGCTTAGGGACAGGGTCGCATCCAGATACGCAGTATTTT	CASSLGTGSHPDTQYF
TRBV27	TRBJ2-7	-	-	TGTGCCAGCAGTTCCGTGGGCCTTATCTACGAGCAGTACTTC	CASSSVGLIYEQYF
TRBV5-4	TRBJ2-1	-	-	TGTGCCAGCAGCTTGGATCAGGGGTACTACAATGAGCAGTTCTTC	CASSLDQGYYNEQFF
TRBV9	TRBJ1-4	TRBD1	once	TGTGCCAGCAGCACAGGGACAGGGGGGGATGAAAAACTGTTTTTT	CASSTGTGGDEKLFF
TRBV19	TRBJ1-1	-	once	TGTGCCAGTAGTATGTTAACTGGTGTCGGGGCTTTCTTT	CASSMLTGVGAFF
TRBV10-2	TRBJ1-5	-	-	TGCGCCACCAGGTGGGGCCTCAATCAGCCCCAGCATTTT	CATRWGLNQPQHF
TRBV16	TRBJ1-5	-	-	TGTGCCAGCAGCCCCCCAGGGAGCAATCAGCCCCAGCATTTT	CASSPPGSNQPQHF
TRBV18	TRBJ2-7	TRBD1	-	TGTGCCAGCTCACCGCGCGGGACAGGGCTTTACGAGCAGTACTTC	CASSPRGTGLYEQYF
TRBV18	TRBJ1-1	TRBD1	-	TGTGCCAGCTCAGGACAGGGGGCGATAGTCAGCACTGAAGCTTTCTTT	CASSGQGAIVSTEAFF
TRBV4-1	TRBJ1-5	TRBD1	-	TGCGCCAGCAGCCAAGATGTGTTGACAGGGATAGATCAGCCCCAGCATTTT	CASSQDVLTGIDQPQHF
TRBV4-1	TRBJ2-2	TRBD2	-	TGCGCCAGCAGCCACATCGGACTAGCGGGCGGCACCGGGGAGCTGTTTTTT	CASSHIGLAGGTGELFF
TRBV7-9	TRBJ2-2	TRBD2	-	TGTGCCAGCAGCTTAGAAGGAGGATGGCGGGGGGGCTGGACCGGGGAGCTGTTTTTT	CASSLEGGWRGGWTGELFF
TRBV7-9	TRBJ1-2	TRBD1	-	TGTGCCAGCGTGGGACAGGGGGCGGGAAACTATGGCTACACCTTC	CASVGQGAGNYGYTF
TRBV7-3	TRBJ2-3	-	few	TGTGCCAGCAGCTTACTAGGGGGCACAGATACGCAGTATTTT	CASSLLGGTDTQYF
TRBV7-6	TRBJ2-5	-	-	TGTGCCAGCAGCTTAATTCTAGAGACCCAGTACTTC	CASSLILETQYF
TRBV29-1	TRBJ2-7	TRBD2	few	TGCAGCGTTGCCGGACTAGCGGCCTACGAGCAGTACTTC	CSVAGLAAYEQYF
TRBV29-1	TRBJ2-1	-	-	TGCAGCGCATTGAGCGGGTTCCGGCTGGGGGAGCAGTTCTTC	CSALSGFRLGEQFF
TRBV5-1	TRBJ2-3	TRBD2	-	TGCGCCAGCAGCTCCGGACTAGCGGCAAGCACAGATACGCAGTATTTT	CASSSGLAASTDTQYF
TRBV19	TRBJ1-4	TRBD1	-	TGTGCCAGTAGTATTTGGATCGTCGGGACAGGGTCACCTAATGAAAAACTGTTTTTT	CASSIWIVGTGSPNEKLFF
TRBV28	TRBJ2-7	TRBD2	few	TGTGCCAGCAGTAGACCCTCTAGCGGGAGCTACGAGCAGTACTTC	CASSRPSSGSYEQYF
TRBV7-2	TRBJ2-2	-	-	TGTGCCAGCAGTTCCCAGGGCGCCGGGGAGCTGTTTTTT	CASSSQGAGELFF
TRBV28	TRBJ1-2	-	-	TGTGCCAGCGAACAGGGTGACGCTCTTGGCTACACCTTC	CASEQGDALGYTF
TRBV7-9	TRBJ2-3	-	-	TGTGCCAGCAGCTTAGAACTAGTACCAGATACGCAGTATTTT	CASSLELVPDTQYF
TRBV9	TRBJ1-2	-	once	TGTGCCAGCAGCGGCCTTGGGACACCCTCCTATGGCTACACCTTC	CASSGLGTPSYGYTF
TRBV11-3	TRBJ2-3	-	-	TGTGCCAGCAGCTTCTCCGGTAAACAAACAGGGACAGATACGCAGTATTTT	CASSFSGKQTGTDTQYF
TRBV18	TRBJ2-1	-	-	TGTGCCAGCTCAGGACTTAACAATGAGCAGTTCTTC	CASSGLNNEQFF
TRBV5-6	TRBJ1-2	TRBD1	-	TGTGCCAGCAGCCCTCTGACAGGGAACGGCTATGGCTACACCTTC	CASSPLTGNGYGYTF
TRBV7-9	TRBJ1-1	TRBD1	-	TGTGCCAGCAGCAACACGTTTGGGACAGGGAGGACTGAAGCTTTCTTT	CASSNTFGTGRTEAFF
TRBV9	TRBJ1-1	-	-	TGTGCCAGCAGCGTAGAATTGGTGAGGGTGGACGGACGCTTCATGAACACTGAAGCTTTCTTT	CASSVELVRVDGRFMNTEAFF
TRBV7-9	TRBJ1-2	-	-	TGTGCCAGCAACCCTCCGGGATATTACTATGGCTACACCTTC	CASNPPGYYYGYTF
TRBV4-2	TRBJ2-3	-	few	TGTGCCAGCAGTCAAGACGTGGACAAATCACCCACAGATACGCAGTATTTT	CASSQDVDKSPTDTQYF